This TCR beta chain was observed in a study of early T cells in non-severe SARS-CoV-2 infection. V lost 2 bases and J 4 bases, leaving 9 bases between the germline ends. CDR1 and CDR2 from the germline V gene are MNHEY and SVGAGI. This CDR3 region has 14 residues. Molecules of cDNA were individually given unique molecular identifiers that were attached to them. TCRdb reprocessed the 5' RACE reads with MiXCR, giving one entry per CDR3 protein. The data hold approximately 100,000 distinct CDR3 sequences, with approximately 11% observed a single time. This clonotype was counted ten times or more. This chain joins TRBV6-5 and TRBJ1-5; TRBD1 is a possible D gene (6 bases). The sample consisted of whole blood. This TCR was recovered from an adult who was a healthcare worker with PCR-confirmed SARS-CoV-2 infection or an uninfected control (not recorded which). CDR3 region: CASSYGGRNQPQHF. CDR3 DNA sequence: TGTGCCAGCAGTTACGGGGGGCGGAATCAGCCCCAGCATTTT.